The 27 T cell receptor beta chains in this list originate from one sample, sequenced in a study of OX40 agonist ivuxolimab in advanced cancers. The repertoire was sequenced with immunoSEQ multiplex PCR; TCRdb's copy has only in-frame clones and lacks some. The data show more than 45,000 clones, 80% to 90% seen once. Sequences were derived from CD4+ or CD8+ T cells sorted from blood, sampled in a trial of the OX40 agonist ivuxolimab. These TCRs come from an adult with an advanced solid tumor such as melanoma, head and neck, liver or kidney cancer.

The V and J genes are TRBV2 and TRBJ2-1; 15 bases align to TRBD2. V trimming: 6 bases; J trimming: 14 bases; junction bases outside the gene matches: 8. CDR3 length: 14 residues. Looked up from germline, CDR1 is SNHLY and CDR2 is FYNNEI. DNA of the CDR3: TGTGCCAGCAGAAAGGGACTAGCGGGGGGATTTGAGTTCTTC. Translation: CASRKGLAGGFEFF. The full variable domain, rest sourced from reference TRBV2 and TRBJ2-1, is EPEVTQTPSHQVTQMGQEVILRCVPISNHLYFYWYRQILGQKVEFLVSFYNNEISEKSEIFDDQFSVERPDGSNFTLKIRSTKLEDSAMYFCASRKGLAGGFEFFGPGTRLTVL.

This sequence joins TRBV5-6 and TRBJ2-7; D uncertain. CDR1 and CDR2 from the germline V gene are SGHDT and YYEEEE. The CDR3 spans 11 residues. V was cut by 4 bases and J by 2 bases, with 4 bases left in between. The CDR3 protein is CASSVTYEQYF. In DNA, the CDR3 is TGTGCCAGCAGCGTGACCTACGAGCAGTACTTC.

The V gene is TRBV10-1, the J gene TRBJ2-1; 9 positions match TRBD2. Germline CDR1 is WNHNN and CDR2 is SYGVQD (reference sequence). V was pared by 3 bases and J by 1 base, with 10 bases of the junction left unmatched. This CDR3 contains 18 residues. The CDR3 loop reads CASSDGGGAVWSYNEQFF. CDR3 DNA: TGCGCCAGCAGTGATGGCGGGGGGGCCGTGTGGTCCTACAATGAGCAGTTCTTC.

This chain joins TRBV9 and TRBJ2-2; perhaps TRBD2 as D (6 bases). Trimming took off 4 bases at V and 1 base at J, with 8 bases between the two ends. CDR1 and CDR2 (germline): SGDLS, YYNGEE. The CDR3 has 14 residues. The CDR3 region has the DNA TGTGCCAGCAGCATAGCGGTGAACACCGGGGAGCTGTTTTTT. Translating it yields CASSIAVNTGELFF.

The CDR3 sequence: CASSFGEVNTGELFF. The CDR3 DNA sequence: TGCGCCAGCAGCTTTGGGGAGGTTAACACCGGGGAGCTGTTTTTT. The chain joins TRBV5-1 to TRBJ2-2; TRBD2 is a possible D gene (6 bases). Trimming left V 2 bases short and J 2 bases short, with 10 bases between. The CDR3 contains 15 residues. From germline, CDR1 is SGHRS and CDR2 YFSETQ.

The rearrangement links TRBV7-2 to TRBJ1-5, with a possible D match to TRBD1 (6 bases). Germline lookup yields CDR1 SGHTA and CDR2 FQGNSA. Deletions cut 7 bases from V and 7 bases from J, with 20 bases between. CDR3 length equals 15 residues. CDR3 sequence: CASTRAGGAGQPQHF. CDR3 DNA sequence: TGTGCCAGCACTCGCGCGGGGGGCGCGGGGCAGCCCCAGCATTTT.

The rearrangement joins TRBV10-3 to TRBJ2-1; TRBD1 might be the D (5 bases). The CDR3 has 12 amino acids. The germline V gene encodes CDR1 ENHRY and CDR2 SYGVKD. V lost 6 bases and J 8 bases, leaving 11 bases between the germline ends. The CDR3 spells CAIRPGSDEQFF. As DNA, the CDR3 is TGTGCCATCAGACCAGGGTCTGATGAGCAGTTCTTC.

Written as DNA, the CDR3 is TGTGCCAGTGGGATGGGCCCTGAAGCTTTCTTT. Its protein is CASGMGPEAFF. This chain connects TRBV18 to TRBJ1-1; D gene ambiguous. Per germline, CDR1 KGHSH and CDR2 LQKENI. Trimming cost V 9 bases and J 6 bases, with 11 bases left between them. CDR3 size: 11 residues.

This chain connects TRBV19 to TRBJ1-5; D may be TRBD1 (5 bases). Looked up from germline, CDR1 is LNHDA and CDR2 is SQIVND (reference sequence). Trimming left V 5 bases short and J 4 bases short, with 18 bases between. The length of the CDR3 is 16 residues. The DNA of the CDR3 is TGTGCCAGTAGTCTTTCCAGGGACGGACGGAATCAGCCCCAGCATTTT. It yields the protein CASSLSRDGRNQPQHF.

This clone was counted only a few times. This chain uses TRBV2 with TRBJ2-5; a possible D gene is TRBD2 (6 bases). The CDR3 has 16 residues. The V and J ends lost 6 bases and 4 bases respectively, with 21 bases between them. CDR1 is SNHLY and CDR2 is FYNNEI in the germline V gene. CDR3 coding DNA: TGTGCCAGCAGGAAGCGGGCCCTAGGGAGTGGAGAGACCCAGTACTTC. It yields the protein CASRKRALGSGETQYF.

V and J are TRBV11-1 and TRBJ2-1; 9 nucleotides align to TRBD1. Trimming cost V 4 bases and J 9 bases; bases outside gene matches: 10. CDR3 length: 15 amino acids. Germline V gives CDR1 SGHAT, CDR2 FQDESV (reference sequence). CDR3 region: CASSWDRVNGGEQFF. Here the CDR3 DNA reads TGTGCCAGCAGCTGGGACAGGGTGAATGGCGGTGAGCAGTTCTTC.

This clone was observed once. CDR3 in amino acids: CASMLTAGGTDTQYF. The CDR3 bases are TGTGCCAGCATGCTCACCGCAGGTGGCACAGATACGCAGTATTTT. The V and J genes are TRBV2 and TRBJ2-3; D remains ambiguous. Germline CDR1 is SNHLY and CDR2 is FYNNEI. The CDR3 length is 15 residues. V was cut by 7 bases and J by 1 base, with 15 bases left in between.

This sequence joins TRBV19 and TRBJ1-4, with a tentative D call TRBD1 (5 bases). V lost 4 bases to trimming and J lost 5 bases, with 11 bases between them. The CDR3 spans 14 residues. Per germline, CDR1 LNHDA and CDR2 SQIVND (reference sequence). The CDR3 protein is CASSNRDGNEKLFF. The DNA of the CDR3 is TGTGCCAGTAGTAACCGGGACGGGAATGAAAAACTGTTTTTT.

The chain has TRBV5-5 and TRBJ2-5; the D is unclear. Germline CDR1 SGHKS, CDR2 YYEKEE (reference sequence). V was trimmed by 0 bases and J by 2 bases, leaving 11 bases between them. The CDR3 has 15 amino acids. The chain's CDR3 is CASSLVSQSQETQYF. The CDR3 bases are TGTGCCAGCAGCTTGGTTAGCCAAAGTCAAGAGACCCAGTACTTC.

The chain carries TRBV18 and TRBJ1-6; the match to TRBD1 covers 8 bases. Germline CDR1 and CDR2: KGHSH and LQKENI. Germline trimming cut 4 bases from V and 7 bases from J; bases unmatched to any gene: 3. CDR3 size: 14 residues. The CDR3 DNA follows: TGTGCCAGCTCACGGACAGGGACAAATTCACCCCTCCACTTT. It codes for CASSRTGTNSPLHF.

V gene TRBV27 combines with J gene TRBJ1-2; D might be TRBD1 (6 bases). Germline values: CDR1 MNHEY, CDR2 SMNVEV (reference sequence). The CDR3 extends over 13 amino acids. Trimming pared 3 bases from V and 8 bases from J, leaving 13 bases between. The CDR3 DNA is TGTGCCAGCAGTTTCTCGGGGGGCCGGGGCTACACCTTC. Encoded protein: CASSFSGGRGYTF.

V gene TRBV9 combines with J gene TRBJ2-7; D is possibly TRBD1 (6 bases). The CDR3 extends over 16 amino acids. Germline V CDR1 and CDR2: SGDLS, YYNGEE. V lost 0 bases and J lost 9, with 22 bases in between. The CDR3 reads CASSVDGQSDLLGQYF. CDR3 DNA sequence: TGTGCCAGCAGCGTAGACGGACAGTCGGACTTGCTGGGGCAGTACTTC.

The V gene is TRBV28, the J gene TRBJ1-1, with D tentatively TRBD1 (6 bases). Trimming took off 5 bases at V and 7 bases at J, with 8 bases between the two ends. Germline CDR1 is MDHEN and CDR2 is SYDVKM. This CDR3 comprises 11 residues. The CDR3 nucleotides are TGTGCCAGCAGTAGGACAGTTGAAGCTTTCTTT. This encodes CASSRTVEAFF.

V usage is TRBV5-8 and J usage is TRBJ1-1; possibly TRBD1 for D (5 bases). The CDR3 runs to 15 residues. CDR1 SGHTS and CDR2 YDEGEE come from the germline V gene. The V and J ends lost 5 bases and 1 base respectively, with 15 bases between them. The CDR3 nucleotides read TGTGCCAGCAGGCGGAGGGTTGGGGGGAACACTGAAGCTTTCTTT. It translates to CASRRRVGGNTEAFF.

The chain combines TRBV11-3 with TRBJ1-4, with a tentative D call TRBD1 (6 bases). This CDR3 comprises 16 residues. Trimming took 4 bases from V and 4 from J, leaving 16 bases between them. CDR1 is SGHNT and CDR2 is YENEEA in the germline V gene. The CDR3 loop is CASSSPFRGDNEKLFF. The DNA for the CDR3 is TGTGCCAGCAGCTCACCCTTCAGGGGAGATAATGAAAAACTGTTTTTT.

The rearrangement uses TRBV10-1 and TRBJ2-7, with 7 bases lining up with TRBD1. The V gene's germline CDR1 is WNHNN and CDR2 SYGVQD (reference sequence). V lost 3 bases and J lost 3; bases outside the gene matches: 5. The CDR3 totals 14 residues. This CDR3 is CASSEIRDSYEQYF. The DNA of the CDR3 is TGCGCCAGCAGTGAAATACGGGACAGCTACGAGCAGTACTTC.

The V and J genes are TRBV2 and TRBJ1-4; tentatively, D is TRBD1 (5 bases). Germline values: CDR1 SNHLY, CDR2 FYNNEI. The CDR3 is made up of 12 amino acids. Trimming cost V 9 bases and J 1 base, with 6 bases left between them. The CDR3 sequence: CARGETNEKLFF. The CDR3 DNA is TGTGCCAGAGGGGAAACTAATGAAAAACTGTTTTTT.

This clone was found a few times. The V gene is TRBV5-4, the J gene TRBJ2-1, with 8 bases aligning to TRBD2. V lost 0 bases to trimming and J lost 3 bases; unmatched junction nucleotides: 2. CDR1 and CDR2 (germline): SGHNT, YYREEE (reference sequence). This CDR3 is built from 15 residues. Here the CDR3 DNA reads TGTGCCAGCAGCTTGGCGGGGGGGGTCTACAATGAGCAGTTCTTC. Amino acids: CASSLAGGVYNEQFF. Using reference TRBV5-4 and TRBJ2-1 for the parts outside the CDR3, the full variable domain is ETGVTQSPTHLIKTRGQQVTLRCSSQSGHNTVSWYQQALGQGPQFIFQYYREEENGRGNFPPRFSGLQFPNYSSELNVNALELDDSALYLCASSLAGGVYNEQFFGPGTRLTVL.

This clone was counted a single time. V gene TRBV13 combines with J gene TRBJ2-7; 7 positions agree with TRBD1. The CDR3 covers 14 residues. J lost 5 bases, V lost 0 bases, and 4 bases had no gene match. The germline gives CDR1 PRHDT, CDR2 FYEKMQ (reference sequence). The CDR3 region has the DNA TGTGCCAGCAGCTTAGGACAGGGGTGGGACGAGCAGTACTTC. Amino acids: CASSLGQGWDEQYF. The whole variable domain, remainder taken from reference TRBV13 and TRBJ2-7, is AAGVIQSPRHLIKEKRETATLKCYPIPRHDTVYWYQQGPGQDPQFLISFYEKMQSDKGSIPDRFSAQQFSDYHSELNMSSLELGDSALYFCASSLGQGWDEQYFGPGTRLTVT.

The rearrangement joins TRBV7-9 to TRBJ1-1; D is unresolved. Germline V gene data show CDR1 as SEHNR and CDR2 as FQNEAQ (reference sequence). Trimming took 5 bases from V and 5 from J, leaving 9 bases between them. The CDR3 is made up of 12 amino acids. The DNA for the CDR3 is TGTGCCAGCAGCGCCGCGGGGACTGAAGCTTTCTTT. This gives the protein CASSAAGTEAFF.

In the case of this clone: Other DNA sequences in the sample encode the same CDR3. In nucleotides, the CDR3 is TGCGCCAGCAGCTTAGGGGGGAATTCCTACGAGCAGTACTTC. This codes for CASSLGGNSYEQYF. This rearrangement joins TRBV5-1 to TRBJ2-7; the D call may be TRBD1 or TRBD2 (6 bases each). CDR1 and CDR2 from the germline V gene are SGHRS and YFSETQ. This CDR3 has 14 residues. The V and J ends lost 2 bases and 1 base respectively, with 10 bases between them. Complete variable domain (other parts from reference TRBV5-1 and TRBJ2-7): KAGVTQTPRYLIKTRGQQVTLSCSPISGHRSVSWYQQTPGQGLQFLFEYFSETQRNKGNFPGRFSGRQFSNSRSEMNVSTLELGDSALYLCASSLGGNSYEQYFGPGTRLTVT.

The gene calls are TRBV6-6 and TRBJ2-7, with 7 nucleotides matching TRBD1. V lost 5 bases to trimming and J lost 6 bases; unmatched junction nucleotides: 13. CDR1 and CDR2 (germline): MNHNY, SVGAGI (reference sequence). The CDR3 spans 15 residues. The DNA of the CDR3 is TGTGCCAGCAGTCTAACAGGGGACCACGGTTCCGAGCAGTACTTC. Translated: CASSLTGDHGSEQYF.